The clone carrying this T cell receptor beta chain appeared a few times. Its antigen is still unknown. Researchers ran the PCR with 60 Vbeta and 13 Jbeta primers. Original methodology: In a later analysis, of 84 million or so unique beta chains, roughly 10 million appeared in at least two donors. The assay was immunoSEQ multiplex PCR, and TCRdb's table has in-frame clones only and misses some. V and J calls and clone size are copied from that table; D and trimming were computed from the DNA. The sample has 250,000 to 350,000 clones, just over 85% seen once. Unmatched junction bases numbered 5, after V lost 0 bases and J lost 8 bases. Germline values: CDR1 MGHRA, CDR2 YSYEKL. The CDR3 contains 14 residues. This entry belongs to a study of cytomegalovirus exposure and HLA in healthy donors. Whole-study findings and limits: Some V segments, TRBV6-2 and TRBV6-3 among them, were indistinguishable and were therefore excluded. Analysis was performed later, and it showed HLA-associated TCR beta chains to be more clonally expanded than equally common others. There were a few CMV-associated chains whose specificity for CMV antigens was confirmed in vitro.

The V call is TRBV4-1, the J call TRBJ1-2, with 8 bases that match TRBD1. The receptor was derived from a man in his forties in good health and CMV-seropositive. The sequenced sample consisted of PBMCs. The CDR3 DNA reads as TGCGCCAGCAGCCAAGAGGACAGGGCTTGGGGCTACACCTTC. Amino acid sequence: CASSQEDRAWGYTF.